This entry lists 8 T cell receptor beta chains sequenced from one sample in a study of T-cell reconstitution after alpha-beta-depleted transplantation in children. Notes on the study in general: About two months after transplant, alpha-beta T cells reportedly came from several hundred expanded graft clones.

Molecular barcoding with unique molecular identifiers was used for the TCRbeta library. One entry per CDR3 protein results from TCRdb running MiXCR on the PCR reads. The table has tens of thousands of distinct CDR3 sequences, under 7.5% seen once; the top ten hold 20% to 30%. The antigens these receptors bind are not known. The sequencing here drew on peripheral blood, taken 60 days after TCRalphabeta/CD19-depleted stem cell transplant. The origin of the receptors is a child less than two years old who had a stem cell transplant for acute myeloid leukemia, so the T cells may come from the graft donor.

This clonotype was recorded at least ten times. The chain has TRBV15 and TRBJ1-5; no firm D call. The V end lost 5 bases, the J end lost 6 bases, and 8 bases lay between the germline ends. From germline, CDR1 is LNHNV and CDR2 YYDKDF (reference sequence). CDR3 length: 12 residues. CDR3 residues: CATSLRGQPQHF. CDR3 bases: TGTGCCACCAGCCTCCGTGGTCAGCCCCAGCATTTT.

This clonotype has at least ten counts. The chain carries TRBV6-1 and TRBJ1-1; 8 bases map to TRBD1. J lost 1 base, V lost 6 bases, and 4 bases had no gene match. Germline values: CDR1 MNHNS, CDR2 SASEGT. The length of the CDR3 is 14 residues. The CDR3: CASSGDRPNTEAFF. DNA for the CDR3: TGTGCCAGCAGCGGGGACAGGCCGAACACTGAAGCTTTCTTT.

This clonotype was recorded at least ten times. The chain combines TRBV5-1 with TRBJ2-7, with TRBD2 matching 10 bases. With V trimmed by 0 bases and J by 2 bases, 2 bases remained unmatched. This CDR3 region has 15 residues. In germline, CDR1 is SGHRS, CDR2 YFSETQ. DNA of the CDR3: TGCGCCAGCAGCTTGGGGACTAGCGGCGCCTACGAGCAGTACTTC. Protein: CASSLGTSGAYEQYF.

This clonotype was seen repeatedly, ten times or more. The chain combines TRBV20-1 with TRBJ2-5; D possibly corresponds to TRBD2 (6 bases). The CDR3 length is 13 residues. V was clipped by 6 bases and J by 3 bases, with 14 bases between them. Germline values: CDR1 DFQATT, CDR2 SNEGSKA (reference sequence). CDR3 protein: CSAPNGRKETQYF. The CDR3 nucleotides are TGCAGTGCCCCTAACGGGAGAAAAGAGACCCAGTACTTC.

This clonotype came up many times. V is TRBV20-1 and J is TRBJ1-1; TRBD1 matches at 8 bases. V shed 4 bases and J 1 base; nucleotides not matched to a gene: 8. The CDR3 length is 15 residues. CDR1 is DFQATT, CDR2 SNEGSKA, per germline (reference sequence). CDR3 DNA: TGCAGTGCTATTCGACAGGGGAAGGGGAACACTGAAGCTTTCTTT. Protein product: CSAIRQGKGNTEAFF.

This clonotype came up many times. Compared with germline, one end of the junction differs, possibly owing to a read error. The chain couples TRBV11-1 to TRBJ2-5; perhaps TRBD2 as D (8 bases). Germline CDR1 reads SGHAT; CDR2 reads FQDESV (reference sequence). This CDR3 is 20 amino acids long. CDR3 sequence: CASSLKPDRDISGDQETQYF. CDR3 DNA sequence: TGTGCCAGCAGCTTAAAGCCCGACAGGGATATTAGCGGGGACCAGGAGACCCAGTACTTC.

This clonotype was seen many times. V is TRBV28 and J is TRBJ2-7, with D tentatively TRBD2 (6 bases). The V and J ends lost 3 bases and 2 bases respectively, with 14 bases between them. The length of the CDR3 is 15 residues. Per germline, CDR1 MDHEN and CDR2 SYDVKM. Written as DNA, the CDR3 is TGTGCCAGCAGTTTCGGAGCGGACTATACCTACGAGCAGTACTTC. Its protein product is CASSFGADYTYEQYF.

This clonotype was recorded at least ten times. The chain joins TRBV7-9 to TRBJ2-7; D not resolved. The ends were cut back, 5 bases at V and 2 bases at J, with 28 bases in the middle. The CDR3 is made up of 19 amino acids. CDR1 SEHNR and CDR2 FQNEAQ come from the germline V gene (reference sequence). The CDR3 region has the DNA TGTGCCAGCAGCCTCCCCCCAAAAAGGGTCAGCTTGGATGCCTACGAGCAGTACTTC. Protein sequence: CASSLPPKRVSLDAYEQYF. The entire variable domain, with the rest obtained from reference TRBV7-9 and TRBJ2-7, is as follows: DTGVSQNPRHKITKRGQNVTFRCDPISEHNRLYWYRQTLGQGPEFLTYFQNEAQLEKSRLLSDRFSAERPKGSFSTLEIQRTEQGDSAMYLCASSLPPKRVSLDAYEQYFGPGTRLTVT.